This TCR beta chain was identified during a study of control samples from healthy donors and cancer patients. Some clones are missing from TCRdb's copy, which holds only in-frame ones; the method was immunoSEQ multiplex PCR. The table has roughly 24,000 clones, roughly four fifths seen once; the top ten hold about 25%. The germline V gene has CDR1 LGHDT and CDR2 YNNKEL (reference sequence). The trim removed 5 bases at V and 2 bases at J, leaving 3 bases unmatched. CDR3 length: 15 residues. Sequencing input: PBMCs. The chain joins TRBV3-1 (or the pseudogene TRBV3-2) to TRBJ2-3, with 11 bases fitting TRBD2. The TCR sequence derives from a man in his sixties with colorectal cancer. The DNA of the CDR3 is TGTGCCAGCAGCAATAGCGGGGGGGACACAGATACGCAGTATTTT. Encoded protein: CASSNSGGDTDTQYF.